These T cell receptor beta chains were read from a single sample in a study of T cells in Graves' hyperthyroidism and ophthalmopathy. TCRdb re-called the multiplex PCR reads through MiXCR, storing one row per CDR3 protein. This sample has more than 500,000 distinct CDR3 sequences, with 14% found just once. Sequencing was done on a sample of blood. The receptors were sampled from a woman aged 35 to 49 with Graves' hyperthyroidism. CDR3s include the opening cysteine and the closing phenylalanine or tryptophan. A D gene is named only where the DNA matches it firmly.

>15|TRBV19|TRBD2|TRBJ2-1
CASSMAGGPYNEQFF
>16|TRBV20-1|-|TRBJ1-1
CSARDKSRGRGTEAFF
>12|TRBV20-1|TRBD1|TRBJ1-1
CSAGTGATEAFF
>14|TRBV12-3/TRBV12-4|-|TRBJ1-2
CASSPGTYSYGYTF
>12|TRBV14|-|TRBJ2-7
CASSLMNYEQYF
>14|TRBV7-9|-|TRBJ2-7
CASSLTPLGYEQYF
>16|TRBV20-1|TRBD2|TRBJ2-1
CSARDGGGRAYNEQFF
>12|TRBV24-1|-|TRBJ1-5
CATSDQDGPQHF
>14|TRBV27|-|TRBJ1-5
CASSSEHSNQPQHF
>14|TRBV5-1|-|TRBJ1-2
CASSTPDGNYGYTF
>15|TRBV28|-|TRBJ2-7
CASTKTWGGYYEQYF
>14|TRBV2|-|TRBJ1-1
CASSEEGWGTEAFF
>13|TRBV12-3/TRBV12-4|-|TRBJ2-7
CASTSDGPYEQYF
>15|TRBV19|TRBD2|TRBJ2-2
CASSIVGTSTGELFF
>14|TRBV11-1|-|TRBJ2-7
CASSLTASSYEQYF
>14|TRBV12-3/TRBV12-4|-|TRBJ1-6
CASSLQGMNSPLHF
>15|TRBV20-1|-|TRBJ2-3
CSAHSPISNTDTQYF
>16|TRBV19|-|TRBJ2-7
CASSMSRSGATYEQYF
>15|TRBV6-8|TRBD1|TRBJ2-7
CASSYGDRETYEQYF
>14|TRBV29-1|TRBD2|TRBJ2-1
CSGEAGVSYDEQFF
>15|TRBV5-1|-|TRBJ2-2
CASSPLSSNTGELFF
>14|TRBV5-1|-|TRBJ2-5
CASSVSGLRETQYF
>15|TRBV28|-|TRBJ1-2
CASSPRLTANYGYTF
>16|TRBV2|-|TRBJ2-2
CASSEPFRGGTGELFF
>14|TRBV28|-|TRBJ1-3
CASSFGGWENTIYF